This T cell receptor beta chain derives from a study of T cell changes during pregnancy in multiple sclerosis. Profiled with immunoSEQ multiplex PCR; TCRdb holds only in-frame clones, not every one. The table has some 70,000 clones, roughly 91% seen once. CDR1 and CDR2 from the germline V gene are SEHNR and FQNEAQ (reference sequence). CDR3 length: 16 residues. The V end was cut by 0 bases, the J end by 4 bases, with 13 bases between. The receptor was isolated from a female donor in good health, enrolled as a control in a pregnancy study. The input for sequencing was CD4+ T cells from peripheral blood mononuclear cells, taken in the third trimester of pregnancy. V usage is TRBV7-9 and J usage is TRBJ1-3; D is possibly TRBD1 (6 bases). The CDR3 is CASSLAGTQKGNTIYF. The CDR3 DNA reads as TGTGCCAGCAGCTTAGCCGGGACACAAAAGGGAAACACCATATATTTT.